This TCR beta chain was sequenced in a study of T cell responses to AZD1222 COVID-19 vaccine. The wider study: It was second doses at about 4 or about 12 weeks that were pooled.

The CDR3 sequence is 14 residues long. Per the germline V gene, CDR1 is LNHNV and CDR2 is YYDKDF (reference sequence). Trimming shortened V by 4 bases and J by 4 bases, and 11 bases separated the two germline ends. The table came from immunoSEQ multiplex PCR; TCRdb's copy has only in-frame clones and leaves some out. The sample contains about 190,000 clones, more than 75% of which appear only once. Overall study results and limits: White British people made up most donors, females outnumbered males, and clonal diversity was possibly underestimated. Epitopes outside B.1.351 and B.1.1.7 mutated regions reportedly drew nearly half of spike TCRs. Distributed over spike, vaccine-associated CD4 TCRs predominated at 160-218 and 743-854.

On this clone itself: Its target is not known.

The source of this sequence is an adult in good health. The specimen comprised peripheral blood, sampled on day 0 of AZD1222 vaccination. The J gene is TRBJ1-5, the V gene TRBV15; D remains ambiguous. This CDR3 is CATSNNPGNQPQHF. In nucleotides, the CDR3 is TGTGCCACCAGCAACAACCCGGGGAATCAGCCCCAGCATTTT.